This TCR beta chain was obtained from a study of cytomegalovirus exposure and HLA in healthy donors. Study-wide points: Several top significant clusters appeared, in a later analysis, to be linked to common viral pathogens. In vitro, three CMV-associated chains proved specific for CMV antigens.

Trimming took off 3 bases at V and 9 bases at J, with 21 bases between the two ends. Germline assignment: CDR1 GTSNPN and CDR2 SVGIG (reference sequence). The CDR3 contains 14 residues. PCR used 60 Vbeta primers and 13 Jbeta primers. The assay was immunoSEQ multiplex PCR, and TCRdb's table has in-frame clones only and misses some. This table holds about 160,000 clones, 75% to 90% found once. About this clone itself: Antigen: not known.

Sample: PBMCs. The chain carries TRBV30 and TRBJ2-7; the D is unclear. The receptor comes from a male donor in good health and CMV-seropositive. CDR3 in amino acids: CAWRVRAPVRAQYF. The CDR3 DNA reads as TGTGCCTGGAGGGTCCGAGCGCCCGTCCGTGCGCAGTACTTC.